The 16 T cell receptor beta chains given below trace back to one sample, sequenced in a study of patients and donors after allogeneic stem cell transplantation. TCRdb recomputed calls from the RT-PCR reads with MiXCR, one row per CDR3 protein. Of 98,000 or so distinct CDR3 sequences listed, around 38% are singletons. Sequenced: blood, either unsorted or a sorted T cell fraction (not recorded which). These receptor sequences come from a human donor who was either an allogeneic HSCT recipient or a stem cell or donor lymphocyte infusion donor (not recorded which). It is not recorded whose cells these are; they may come from a transplant donor.

The V and J genes are TRBV12-3 or TRBV12-4 and TRBJ2-7, with D perhaps matching TRBD1 (5 bases). The length of the CDR3 is 13 residues. Trimming removed 5 bases at V and 3 bases at J, with 11 bases between. The CDR3 spells CASSNRQIYEQYF. Written as DNA, the CDR3 is TGTGCCAGCAGTAATCGACAGATCTACGAGCAGTACTTC.

The rearrangement joins TRBV5-1 to TRBJ2-1; 9 bases align to TRBD2. The J segment lost 7 bases and the V segment lost 0 bases, leaving 5 bases of the junction unmatched. There are 15 residues in the CDR3. Germline CDR1 and CDR2: SGHRS and YFSETQ. The chain's CDR3 is CASSLGGTSRNEQFF. The CDR3 coding sequence is TGCGCCAGCAGCTTGGGGGGGACTAGCAGGAATGAGCAGTTCTTC.

The chain recombines TRBV20-1 with TRBJ1-1; no clear D gene. The V and J ends lost 0 bases and 3 bases respectively, with 14 bases between them. The CDR3 runs 15 residues. Germline V CDR1 and CDR2: DFQATT, SNEGSKA (reference sequence). DNA of the CDR3: TGCAGTGCTAGAGATGGCGGCAGTAAAGACACTGAAGCTTTCTTT. Translating gives CSARDGGSKDTEAFF.

V usage is TRBV6-5 and J usage is TRBJ1-2, with D possibly being TRBD1 (6 bases). Germline loops: CDR1 MNHEY, CDR2 SVGAGI. The length of the CDR3 is 14 residues. Deletions cut 3 bases from V and 0 bases from J, with 8 bases between. CDR3 DNA sequence: TGTGCCAGCAGTTATCACAGGGCTAACTATGGCTACACCTTC. Encoded protein: CASSYHRANYGYTF.

V and J are TRBV29-1 and TRBJ1-4; the D is unclear. The CDR3 is 15 amino acids. V lost 5 bases and J 8 bases, leaving 21 bases between the germline ends. Germline lookup yields CDR1 SQVTM and CDR2 ANQGSEA. The CDR3 coding sequence is TGCAGCGTTTTGTCAGGCCGAGGAGCCACGGAAAAACTGTTTTTT. The encoded protein is CSVLSGRGATEKLFF.

This clonotype turned up a few times. This chain joins TRBV5-1 and TRBJ1-5; no reliable D call. CDR3 length: 14 residues. Trimming pared 0 bases from V and 6 bases from J, leaving 10 bases between. The germline CDR1 and CDR2 sequences are SGHRS and YFSETQ. This chain's CDR3 is CASSLEGFGQPQHF. The CDR3 coding sequence is TGCGCCAGCAGCTTGGAAGGGTTCGGTCAGCCCCAGCATTTT.

This clonotype has a handful of counts. The gene calls are TRBV4-2 and TRBJ2-3, with a weak D call TRBD1 (6 bases). The V end lost 4 bases, the J end lost 1 base, and 15 bases lay between the germline ends. This CDR3 is built from 16 residues. CDR1 is LGHNA and CDR2 is YNFKEQ in the germline V gene. CDR3 sequence (DNA): TGTGCCAGCAGCCGGCTGTTAGAGGGGGGCACAGATACGCAGTATTTT. Translated, it gives CASSRLLEGGTDTQYF.

The genes are TRBV20-1 and TRBJ2-7; 7 bases align to TRBD2. V shed 4 bases and J 2 bases; nucleotides not matched to a gene: 8. This CDR3 has 14 amino acids. CDR1 and CDR2 (germline): DFQATT, SNEGSKA (reference sequence). CDR3 sequence reads: CSAIILAPTYEQYF. CDR3 coding DNA: TGCAGTGCTATAATACTAGCGCCAACCTACGAGCAGTACTTC.

This clonotype was observed at least ten times. The rearrangement joins TRBV10-3 to TRBJ1-1; a possible D gene is TRBD1 (5 bases). Trimming cost V 7 bases and J 3 bases, with 12 bases left between them. Germline-derived CDR1 and CDR2 are ENHRY and SYGVKD. CDR3 length: 13 amino acids. The DNA of the CDR3 is TGTGCCATCAAGAGCAGGGACGACACTGAAGCTTTCTTT. Its translation is CAIKSRDDTEAFF.

The chain recombines TRBV21-1 with TRBJ1-1; whether TRBD1, the table's D call, matches the DNA was not checked. TRBV21-1 is termed a pseudogene. The CDR3 runs to 14 residues. CDR3 coding DNA: TGTGCCAGCAGCAAAGTATCCGGGAGAACTGAAGCTTTCTTT. This gives the protein CASSKVSGRTEAFF.

This clonotype was seen a few times. The chain carries TRBV27 and TRBJ1-2, with 8 bases aligning to TRBD1. Germline trimming cut 5 bases from V and 6 bases from J; bases unmatched to any gene: 14. The length of the CDR3 is 16 residues. The V gene's germline CDR1 is MNHEY and CDR2 SMNVEV (reference sequence). Here the CDR3 reads CASSGLRPGGPHGYTF. DNA of the CDR3: TGTGCCAGCAGTGGACTACGCCCAGGGGGCCCCCATGGCTACACCTTC.

This clonotype was seen only once. The CDR3, as DNA: TGTGCCAGCAGCAAACAAAGTCTGGGACCCAATGAGCAGTTCTTC. It encodes CASSKQSLGPNEQFF. The V and J genes are TRBV9 and TRBJ2-1, with D perhaps TRBD1 or TRBD2 (5 bases each). Trimming removed 4 bases at V and 6 bases at J, with 17 bases between. The length of the CDR3 is 15 residues. Germline-derived CDR1 and CDR2 are SGDLS and YYNGEE.

The V gene is TRBV28, the J gene TRBJ2-1; 16 nucleotides agree with TRBD2. The germline gives CDR1 MDHEN, CDR2 SYDVKM. The length of the CDR3 is 14 residues. The junction had 8 bases not matched to a gene; V was cut back by 7 bases and J by 14 bases. CDR3 sequence (DNA): TGTGCCAGCATCGCGGGACTAGCGGGAGGGTTTAAGTTCTTC. Protein sequence: CASIAGLAGGFKFF.

The table lists this clonotype with a few counts. J is TRBJ1-1 and V is TRBV29-1; D is unresolved. The CDR3 runs 11 residues. Germline loops: CDR1 SQVTM, CDR2 ANQGSEA. V was clipped by 7 bases and J by 5 bases, with 11 bases between them. The chain's CDR3 is CSARLVTEAFF. The CDR3 DNA sequence: TGCAGCGCCCGATTGGTAACTGAAGCTTTCTTT.

The J gene is TRBJ1-1, the V gene TRBV12-3 or TRBV12-4; the D gene is possibly TRBD1 (5 bases). The CDR3 spans 15 residues. Trimming removed 4 bases from V and 4 bases from J, with 16 bases in between. CDR3 in DNA: TGTGCCAGCAGTTCCCAAGGACACCTCCTCACTGAAGCTTTCTTT. It codes for CASSSQGHLLTEAFF.

This clonotype occurred once. J is TRBJ2-2 and V is TRBV7-3; D is ambiguous. V shed 2 bases and J shed 1 base, with 8 bases lying between them. Germline V gives CDR1 SGHTA, CDR2 FQGTGA. CDR3 length: 15 amino acids. CDR3 in amino acids: CASSLHPQNTGELFF. DNA for the CDR3: TGTGCCAGCAGCTTACATCCCCAGAACACCGGGGAGCTGTTTTTT. Together with reference TRBV7-3 and TRBJ2-2, the CDR3 gives the full variable domain: GAGVSQTPSNKVTEKGKYVELRCDPISGHTALYWYRQSLGQGPEFLIYFQGTGAADDSGLPNDRFFAVRPEGSVSTLKIQRTERGDSAVYLCASSLHPQNTGELFFGEGSRLTVL.